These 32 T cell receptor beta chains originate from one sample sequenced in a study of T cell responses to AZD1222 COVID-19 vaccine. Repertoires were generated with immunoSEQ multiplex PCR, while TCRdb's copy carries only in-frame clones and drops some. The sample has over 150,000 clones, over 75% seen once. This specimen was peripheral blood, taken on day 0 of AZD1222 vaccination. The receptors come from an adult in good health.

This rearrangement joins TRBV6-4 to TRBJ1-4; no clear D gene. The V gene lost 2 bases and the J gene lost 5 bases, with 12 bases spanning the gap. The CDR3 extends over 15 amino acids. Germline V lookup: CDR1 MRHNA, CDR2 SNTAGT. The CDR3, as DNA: TGTGCCAGCAGTGACCGTCGGCGGGAAAATGAAAAACTGTTTTTT. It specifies CASSDRRRENEKLFF.

In DNA form, the CDR3 reads TGTGCCAGCAGTTTGTGGGCGGGGGCTGGGGCCAACGTCCTGACTTTC. This sequence encodes CASSLWAGAGANVLTF. J is TRBJ2-6 and V is TRBV27; TRBD2 matches 7 bases. Germline V gene lookup returns CDR1 MNHEY and CDR2 SMNVEV (reference sequence). The CDR3 covers 16 residues. V shed 3 bases, J shed 2 bases, and the junction held 4 bases outside the gene matches.

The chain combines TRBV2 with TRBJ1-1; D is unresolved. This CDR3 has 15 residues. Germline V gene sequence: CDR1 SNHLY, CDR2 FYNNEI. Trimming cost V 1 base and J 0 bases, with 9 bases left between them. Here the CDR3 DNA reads TGTGCCAGCAGTGAAGAGAGGAGAGTGAACACTGAAGCTTTCTTT. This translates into CASSEERRVNTEAFF.

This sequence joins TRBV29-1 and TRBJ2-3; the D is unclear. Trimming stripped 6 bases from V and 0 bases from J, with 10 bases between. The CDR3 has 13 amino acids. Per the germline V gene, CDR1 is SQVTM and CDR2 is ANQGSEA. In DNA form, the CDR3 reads TGCAGCGTCGCCTCCCCTAGCACAGATACGCAGTATTTT. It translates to CSVASPSTDTQYF.

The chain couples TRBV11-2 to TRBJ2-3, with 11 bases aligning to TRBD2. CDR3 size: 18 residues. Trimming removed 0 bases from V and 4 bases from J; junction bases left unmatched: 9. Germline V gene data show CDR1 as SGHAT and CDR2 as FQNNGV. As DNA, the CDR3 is TGTGCCAGCAGCTTAGAGACTAGCGGGGACTCCTTTGCAGATACGCAGTATTTT. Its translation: CASSLETSGDSFADTQYF.

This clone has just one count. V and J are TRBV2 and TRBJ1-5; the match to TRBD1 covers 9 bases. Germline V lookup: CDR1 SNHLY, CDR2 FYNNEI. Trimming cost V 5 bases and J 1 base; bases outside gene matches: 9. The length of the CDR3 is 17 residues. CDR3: CASSSGTGSSSNQPQHF. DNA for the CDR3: TGTGCCAGCAGTTCGGGGACAGGGAGTTCGAGCAATCAGCCCCAGCATTTT. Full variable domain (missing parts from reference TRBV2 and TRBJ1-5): EPEVTQTPSHQVTQMGQEVILRCVPISNHLYFYWYRQILGQKVEFLVSFYNNEISEKSEIFDDQFSVERPDGSNFTLKIRSTKLEDSAMYFCASSSGTGSSSNQPQHFGDGTRLSIL.

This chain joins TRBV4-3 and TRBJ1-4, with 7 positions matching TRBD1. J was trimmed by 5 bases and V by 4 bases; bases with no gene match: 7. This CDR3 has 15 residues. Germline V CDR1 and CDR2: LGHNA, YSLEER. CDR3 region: CASSPRDSLNEKLFF. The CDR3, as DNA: TGCGCCAGCAGCCCCAGGGACAGCTTAAATGAAAAACTGTTTTTT.

The CDR3 spells CASSFGTSLSYEQYF. For the CDR3, the DNA is TGCGCCAGCAGCTTCGGGACTAGTCTATCCTACGAGCAGTACTTC. The rearrangement uses TRBV5-1 and TRBJ2-7; TRBD2 matches at 8 bases. Germline V gives CDR1 SGHRS, CDR2 YFSETQ. Germline trimming cut 2 bases from V and 1 base from J; bases unmatched to any gene: 5. The CDR3 sequence is 15 residues long.

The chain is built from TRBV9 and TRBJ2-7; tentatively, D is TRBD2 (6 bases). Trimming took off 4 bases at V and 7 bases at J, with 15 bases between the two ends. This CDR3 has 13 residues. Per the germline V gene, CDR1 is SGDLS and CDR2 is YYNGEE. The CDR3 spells CASSPLGGIEQYF. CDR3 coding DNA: TGTGCCAGCAGCCCCCTGGGAGGAATAGAGCAGTACTTC.

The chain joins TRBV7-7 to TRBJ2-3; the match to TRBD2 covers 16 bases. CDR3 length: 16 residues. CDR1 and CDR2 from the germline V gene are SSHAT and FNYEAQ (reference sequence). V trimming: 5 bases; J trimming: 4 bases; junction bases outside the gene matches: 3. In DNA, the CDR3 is TGTGCCAGCAGCCGGGGACTAGCGGGGGGGGCAGATACGCAGTATTTT. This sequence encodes CASSRGLAGGADTQYF.

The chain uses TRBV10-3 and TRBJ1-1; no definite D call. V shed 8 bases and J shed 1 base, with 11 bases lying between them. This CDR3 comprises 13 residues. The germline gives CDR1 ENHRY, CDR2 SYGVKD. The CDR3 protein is CAICGEQNTEAFF. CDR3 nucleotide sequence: TGTGCCATCTGTGGGGAGCAGAACACTGAAGCTTTCTTT.

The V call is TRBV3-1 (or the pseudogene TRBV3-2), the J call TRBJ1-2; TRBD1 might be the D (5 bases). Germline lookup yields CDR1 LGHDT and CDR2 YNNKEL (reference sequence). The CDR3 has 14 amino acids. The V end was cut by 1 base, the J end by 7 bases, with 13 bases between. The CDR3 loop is CASSQAAGTRGYTF. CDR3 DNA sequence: TGTGCCAGCAGCCAAGCCGCAGGGACGCGTGGCTACACCTTC.

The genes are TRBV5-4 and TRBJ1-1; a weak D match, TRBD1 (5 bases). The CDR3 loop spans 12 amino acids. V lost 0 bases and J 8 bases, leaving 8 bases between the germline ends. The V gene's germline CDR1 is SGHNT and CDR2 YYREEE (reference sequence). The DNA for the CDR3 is TGTGCCAGCAGCTTGGAGGGGTTAGAAGCTTTCTTT. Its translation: CASSLEGLEAFF.

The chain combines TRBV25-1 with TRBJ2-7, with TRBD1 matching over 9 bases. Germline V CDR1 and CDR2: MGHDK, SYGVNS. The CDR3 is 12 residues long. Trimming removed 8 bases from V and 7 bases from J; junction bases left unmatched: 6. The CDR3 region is CASVGQGIEQYF. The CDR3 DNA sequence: TGTGCCAGCGTAGGACAGGGGATTGAGCAGTACTTC.

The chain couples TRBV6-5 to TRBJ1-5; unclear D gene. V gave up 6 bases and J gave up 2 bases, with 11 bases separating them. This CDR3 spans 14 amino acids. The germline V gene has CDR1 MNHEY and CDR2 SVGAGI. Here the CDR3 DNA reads TGTGCCAGCAGGGGAACTTTGGGCAATCAGCCCCAGCATTTT. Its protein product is CASRGTLGNQPQHF.

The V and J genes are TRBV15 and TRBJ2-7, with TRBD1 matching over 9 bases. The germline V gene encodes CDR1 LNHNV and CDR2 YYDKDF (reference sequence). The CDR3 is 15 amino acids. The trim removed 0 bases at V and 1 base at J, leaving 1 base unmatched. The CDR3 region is CATSREGQGSYEQYF. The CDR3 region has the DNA TGTGCCACCAGCAGAGAGGGACAGGGATCCTACGAGCAGTACTTC. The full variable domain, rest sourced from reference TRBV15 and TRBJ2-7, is DAMVIQNPRYQVTQFGKPVTLSCSQTLNHNVMYWYQQKSSQAPKLLFHYYDKDFNNEADTPDNFQSRRPNTSFCFLDIRSPGLGDTAMYLCATSREGQGSYEQYFGPGTRLTVT.

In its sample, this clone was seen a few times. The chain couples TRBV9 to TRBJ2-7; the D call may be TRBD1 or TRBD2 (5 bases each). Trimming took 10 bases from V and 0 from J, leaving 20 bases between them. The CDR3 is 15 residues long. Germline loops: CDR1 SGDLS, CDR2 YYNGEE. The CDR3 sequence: CASTPGTLSSYEQYF. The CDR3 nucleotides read TGTGCCTCGACCCCGGGGACGCTGAGCTCCTACGAGCAGTACTTC.

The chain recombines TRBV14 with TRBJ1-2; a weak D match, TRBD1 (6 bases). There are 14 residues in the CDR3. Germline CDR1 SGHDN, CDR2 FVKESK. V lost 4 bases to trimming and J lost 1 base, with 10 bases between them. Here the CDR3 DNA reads TGTGCCAGCAGCCCAGGAGGGGGTAACTATGGCTACACCTTC. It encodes CASSPGGGNYGYTF.

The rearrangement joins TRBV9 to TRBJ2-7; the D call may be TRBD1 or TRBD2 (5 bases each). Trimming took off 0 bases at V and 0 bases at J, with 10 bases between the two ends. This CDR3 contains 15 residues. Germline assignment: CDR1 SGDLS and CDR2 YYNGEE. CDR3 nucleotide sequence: TGTGCCAGCAGCGTAGACGGGGCCTTCTCCTACGAGCAGTACTTC. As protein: CASSVDGAFSYEQYF. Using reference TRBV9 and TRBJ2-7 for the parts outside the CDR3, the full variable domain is DSGVTQTPKHLITATGQRVTLRCSPRSGDLSVYWYQQSLDQGLQFLIQYYNGEERAKGNILERFSAQQFPDLHSELNLSSLELGDSALYFCASSVDGAFSYEQYFGPGTRLTVT.

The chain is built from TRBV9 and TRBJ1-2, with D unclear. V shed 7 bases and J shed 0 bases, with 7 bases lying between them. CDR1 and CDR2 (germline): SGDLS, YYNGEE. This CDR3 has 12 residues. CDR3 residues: CASGPANYGYTF. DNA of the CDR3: TGTGCCAGCGGGCCGGCTAACTATGGCTACACCTTC.

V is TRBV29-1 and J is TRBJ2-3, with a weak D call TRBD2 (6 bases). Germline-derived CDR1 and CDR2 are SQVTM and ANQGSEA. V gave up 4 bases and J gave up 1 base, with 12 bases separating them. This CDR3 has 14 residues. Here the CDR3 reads CSVAGWGGTDTQYF. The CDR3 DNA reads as TGCAGCGTTGCCGGATGGGGGGGCACAGATACGCAGTATTTT.

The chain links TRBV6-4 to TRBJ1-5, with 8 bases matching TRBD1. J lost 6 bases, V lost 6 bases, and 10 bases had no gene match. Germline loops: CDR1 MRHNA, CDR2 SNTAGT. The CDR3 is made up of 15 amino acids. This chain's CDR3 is CASSPEQGVGQPQHF. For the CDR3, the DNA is TGTGCCAGCAGCCCCGAACAGGGGGTCGGTCAGCCCCAGCATTTT.

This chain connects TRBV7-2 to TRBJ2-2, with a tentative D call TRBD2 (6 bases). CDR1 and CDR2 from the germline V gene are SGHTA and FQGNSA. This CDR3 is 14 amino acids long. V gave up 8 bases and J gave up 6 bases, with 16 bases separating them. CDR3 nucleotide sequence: TGTGCCAGCGCTGGGGGACTCACCCCCGGGGAGCTGTTTTTT. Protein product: CASAGGLTPGELFF.

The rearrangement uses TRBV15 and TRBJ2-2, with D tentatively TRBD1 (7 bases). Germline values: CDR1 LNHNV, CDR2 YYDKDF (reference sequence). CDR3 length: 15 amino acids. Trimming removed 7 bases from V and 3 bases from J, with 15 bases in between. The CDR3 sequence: CATNQGGQYTGELFF. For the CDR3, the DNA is TGTGCCACCAACCAGGGGGGACAATACACCGGGGAGCTGTTTTTT.

This CDR3 reads CASSLNLGNYGYTF. The CDR3, as DNA: TGTGCCAGCAGCCTGAACCTGGGGAACTATGGCTACACCTTC. V is TRBV14 and J is TRBJ1-2; no definite D call. Germline CDR1 reads SGHDN; CDR2 reads FVKESK. The CDR3 consists of 14 residues. Trimming stripped 4 bases from V and 2 bases from J, with 11 bases between.

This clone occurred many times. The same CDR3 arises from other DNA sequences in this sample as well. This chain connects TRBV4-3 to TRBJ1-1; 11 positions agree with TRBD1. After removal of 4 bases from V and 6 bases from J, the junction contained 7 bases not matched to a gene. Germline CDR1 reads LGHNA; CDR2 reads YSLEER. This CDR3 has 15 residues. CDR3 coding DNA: TGCGCCAGCAGCCGCGGACAGGGGGCATTATCTGAAGCTTTCTTT. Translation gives CASSRGQGALSEAFF.

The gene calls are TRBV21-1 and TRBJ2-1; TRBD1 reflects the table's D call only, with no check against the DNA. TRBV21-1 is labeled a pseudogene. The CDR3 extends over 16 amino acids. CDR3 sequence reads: CARYTGTGGGYNEQFF. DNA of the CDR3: TGTGCCAGGTACACCGGGACAGGGGGCGGTTACAATGAGCAGTTCTTC.

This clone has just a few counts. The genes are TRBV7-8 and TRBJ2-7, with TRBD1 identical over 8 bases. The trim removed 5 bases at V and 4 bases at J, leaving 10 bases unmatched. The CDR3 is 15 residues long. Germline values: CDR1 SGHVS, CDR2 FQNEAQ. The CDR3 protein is CASSGGRTGPYEQYF. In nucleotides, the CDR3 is TGTGCCAGCAGCGGAGGACGGACAGGGCCATACGAGCAGTACTTC. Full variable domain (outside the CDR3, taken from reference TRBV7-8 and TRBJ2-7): GAGVSQSPRYKVAKRGQDVALRCDPISGHVSLFWYQQALGQGPEFLTYFQNEAQLDKSGLPSDRFFAERPEGSVSTLKIQRTQQEDSAVYLCASSGGRTGPYEQYFGPGTRLTVT.

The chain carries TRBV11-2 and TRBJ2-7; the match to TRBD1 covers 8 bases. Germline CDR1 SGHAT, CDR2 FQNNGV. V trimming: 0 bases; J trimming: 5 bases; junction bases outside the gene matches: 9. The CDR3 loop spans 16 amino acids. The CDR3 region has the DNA TGTGCCAGCAGCTTAGATCTGGGACAGGTGGGAAACGAGCAGTACTTC. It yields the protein CASSLDLGQVGNEQYF.

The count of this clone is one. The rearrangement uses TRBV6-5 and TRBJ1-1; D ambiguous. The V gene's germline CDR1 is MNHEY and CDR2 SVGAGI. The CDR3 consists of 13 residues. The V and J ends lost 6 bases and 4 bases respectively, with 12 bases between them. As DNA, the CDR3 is TGTGCCAGCAGAACCCCCCGGAGCACTGAAGCTTTCTTT. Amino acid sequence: CASRTPRSTEAFF.

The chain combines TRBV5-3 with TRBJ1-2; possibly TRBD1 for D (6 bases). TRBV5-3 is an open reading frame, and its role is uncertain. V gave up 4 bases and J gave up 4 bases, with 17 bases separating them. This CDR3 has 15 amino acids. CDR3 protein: CARSQTRGSSYGYTF. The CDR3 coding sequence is TGTGCCAGAAGCCAAACAAGGGGGTCCAGCTATGGCTACACCTTC.

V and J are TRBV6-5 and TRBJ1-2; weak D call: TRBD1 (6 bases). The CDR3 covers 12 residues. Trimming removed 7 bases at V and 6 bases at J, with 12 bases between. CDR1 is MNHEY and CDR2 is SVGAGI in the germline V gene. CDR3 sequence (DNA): TGTGCCAGCACCAGTAGGGGGAATGGCTACACCTTC. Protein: CASTSRGNGYTF.